Listed here are 17 T cell receptor beta chains from one sample, sequenced in a study of CXCR3-negative and CXCR3-positive naive CD8 T cells. The study, taken as a whole, reports: CXCR3-positive naive cells carried more hydrophobic TRB CDR3s than CXCR3-negative ones.

No antigen has been identified for these receptors. cDNA libraries for TRB were generated by 5' RACE incorporating UMI labels. TCRdb re-called the 5' RACE reads; every CDR3 protein appears as one record, without DNA. The repertoire table contains over 150,000 distinct CDR3 sequences. The sample comprised naive CXCR3+ CD8+ T cells from blood. Subset here: CD45RO-CCR7+CD27+CD95- naive CD8+ T cells expressing CXCR3 (TNR3+). Source of these receptors: a human donor in good health. Some clones in this sample may be carry-over from other donors' samples.

The chain carries TRBV3-1 and TRBJ2-7; TCRdb names TRBD1, which stays unverified in the absence of DNA. The germline gives CDR1 LGHDT, CDR2 YNNKEL (reference sequence). The CDR3 extends over 15 amino acids. The CDR3 loop is CASSQEGGGPYEQYF.

The J gene is TRBJ1-4, the V gene TRBV7-9; the D call of TRBD1 rests on TCRdb alone, since no DNA is present to check it. Germline V gene lookup returns CDR1 SEHNR and CDR2 FQNEAQ (reference sequence). CDR3 length: 15 residues. CDR3: CASSGQLLGNERLFF.

This chain connects TRBV20-1 to TRBJ2-7; the TCRdb call, TRBD1, lacks DNA for checking. CDR1 and CDR2 (germline): DFQATT, SNEGSKA (reference sequence). There are 12 residues in the CDR3. CDR3 in amino acids: CSAPYGPYEQYF.

The V call is TRBV7-9, the J call TRBJ2-1; the D call from TCRdb, TRBD2, cannot be confirmed without DNA. The CDR3 consists of 14 residues. Germline V gives CDR1 SEHNR, CDR2 FQNEAQ (reference sequence). CDR3 loop: CASSSQRGYNEQFF.

The chain recombines TRBV6-5 with TRBJ1-4; TCRdb designates TRBD1, a call that cannot be tested without DNA. The length of the CDR3 is 13 residues. Germline V gene data show CDR1 as MNHEY and CDR2 as SVGAGI. The CDR3 sequence: CASSRDRDEKLFF.

The chain links TRBV7-9 to TRBJ2-7. The CDR3 is 13 residues long. CDR1 is SEHNR, CDR2 FQNEAQ, per germline (reference sequence). CDR3 in amino acids: CASSPESSYEQYF.

This chain joins TRBV9 and TRBJ1-2. This CDR3 is 16 amino acids long. In germline, CDR1 is SGDLS, CDR2 YYNGEE. CDR3 protein: CASSVNRDSGNYGYTF. Complete variable domain (other parts from reference TRBV9 and TRBJ1-2): DSGVTQTPKHLITATGQRVTLRCSPRSGDLSVYWYQQSLDQGLQFLIQYYNGEERAKGNILERFSAQQFPDLHSELNLSSLELGDSALYFCASSVNRDSGNYGYTFGSGTRLTVV.

This chain links TRBV4-1 with TRBJ2-7; TCRdb's D call of TRBD2 is untestable without DNA. The CDR3 has 16 residues. The V gene's germline CDR1 is MGHRA and CDR2 YSYEKL. CDR3 residues: CASSQALAGLPYEQYF.

The chain's CDR3 is CASSLSIEVGANVLTF. V and J are TRBV11-2 and TRBJ2-6. The CDR3 has 16 amino acids. The germline V gene has CDR1 SGHAT and CDR2 FQNNGV.

The chain recombines TRBV4-3 with TRBJ2-7. CDR1 is LGHNA and CDR2 is YSLEER in the germline V gene. This CDR3 has 15 residues. The CDR3 loop is CASSQRWSDSYEQYF.

The rearrangement links TRBV29-1 to TRBJ1-4; as DNA is missing, the TRBD1 call by TCRdb cannot be tested. This CDR3 comprises 13 residues. Germline CDR1 reads SQVTM; CDR2 reads ANQGSEA. The CDR3 is CSARDRDREKLFF.

This sequence joins TRBV7-9 and TRBJ2-1; TCRdb proposes TRBD2, but this gene call is untestable without DNA. The CDR3 has 15 amino acids. The germline gives CDR1 SEHNR, CDR2 FQNEAQ (reference sequence). The CDR3 protein is CASSQIAGEGNEQSF.

V and J are TRBV29-1 and TRBJ1-2. Germline V gives CDR1 SQVTM, CDR2 ANQGSEA. The CDR3 sequence is 11 residues long. The CDR3 reads CSSWDNYGYTF.

The chain uses TRBV9 and TRBJ1-3. The CDR3 totals 13 residues. CDR1 and CDR2 (germline): SGDLS, YYNGEE. The CDR3 loop is CASSEDSGNTIYF.

V gene TRBV14 combines with J gene TRBJ2-5; the TCRdb call, TRBD1, lacks DNA for checking. From germline, CDR1 is SGHDN and CDR2 FVKESK. The CDR3 covers 14 residues. The CDR3 is CASSQVVGAETQYF.

The chain joins TRBV6-5 to TRBJ1-2; the TCRdb call, TRBD1, lacks DNA for checking. CDR1 is MNHEY and CDR2 is SVGAGI in the germline V gene. The CDR3 runs to 13 residues. CDR3 sequence reads: CASSYAGQYGYTF.

The chain links TRBV5-1 to TRBJ1-2; TCRdb's D call of TRBD1 is untestable without DNA. The length of the CDR3 is 14 residues. Germline CDR1 SGHRS, CDR2 YFSETQ. The CDR3 sequence: CARPATGEYYGYTF.